The present entry profiles one TCR beta chain with its context. This specimen comes from a study of spatial heterogeneity in lung cancer. Background on the study: Some 72 TRACERx patients with early, untreated non-small cell lung cancer donated samples. Available follow-up PBMC samples, collected a median of approximately two years post-resection, were sequenced. Sequence detection consistently recorded a greater number of beta-chain than alpha-chain sequences.

Time point here: blood at routine non-recurrence follow-up after resection. Whole RNA, which was extracted from tumor, nontumor lung tissue or frozen PBMC, was sequenced without any cell sorting. The germline V and J ends were trimmed by 6 bases and 6 bases, with 21 bases remaining between them. The CDR3 consists of 16 residues. Every TCR cDNA molecule bore a unique molecular identifier. TCRdb passed the 5' RACE reads through MiXCR, listing each CDR3 protein once. The profile covers some 120,000 distinct CDR3 sequences, with 10% to 15% appearing a single time and approximately 17% taken by the ten largest.

V and J are TRBV12-3 or TRBV12-4 and TRBJ2-1, with TRBD2 as a possible D gene (6 bases). Sequencing used PBMCs, obtained at follow-up. The receptor's source is a male donor with early-stage non-small cell lung cancer. The CDR3 loop reads CASREVAAWPLNEQFF. As DNA, the CDR3 is TGTGCCAGCAGGGAAGTAGCGGCGTGGCCCCTCAATGAGCAGTTCTTC.